One and the same sample provided the 22 T cell receptor beta chains below, sequenced in a study of OX40 agonist ivuxolimab in advanced cancers. Sequencing used immunoSEQ multiplex PCR; TCRdb keeps in-frame clones, though not all of them. The data show about 100,000 clones, more than 85% seen once. Source: CD4+ or CD8+ T cells sorted from blood, taken in a trial of the OX40 agonist ivuxolimab. The receptors here all came from an adult with an advanced solid tumor such as melanoma, head and neck, liver or kidney cancer.

The chain employs TRBV12-5 and TRBJ2-6; D gene unclear. V was shortened by 7 bases and J by 4 bases, with 8 bases between the two germline ends. The CDR3 runs 13 residues. CDR1 and CDR2 from the germline V gene are LGHNT and FRNRAP. CDR3 nucleotides: TGTGCTAGTGCCTCAGAGGGGGCCAACGTCCTGACTTTC. Translated: CASASEGANVLTF. The variable domain in full, completed from reference TRBV12-5 and TRBJ2-6, reads DARVTQTPRHKVTEMGQEVTMRCQPILGHNTVFWYRQTMMQGLELLAYFRNRAPLDDSGMPKDRFSAEMPDATLATLKIQPSEPRDSAVYFCASASEGANVLTFGAGSRLTVL.

V usage is TRBV2 and J usage is TRBJ2-5; D may correspond to TRBD1 or TRBD2 (5 bases each). The V and J ends lost 5 bases and 3 bases respectively, with 10 bases between them. CDR1 and CDR2 (germline): SNHLY, FYNNEI. The CDR3 totals 13 residues. CDR3 nucleotide sequence: TGTGCCAGCAGTCCCGGGACCGAAGAGACCCAGTACTTC. Its translation is CASSPGTEETQYF.

The genes are TRBV5-1 and TRBJ2-1, with D perhaps matching TRBD2 (6 bases). With 1 base removed from V and 0 bases from J, the gap between germline ends came to 11 bases. Germline loops: CDR1 SGHRS, CDR2 YFSETQ. The CDR3 is 16 amino acids. Here the CDR3 DNA reads TGCGCCAGCAGCTTGACCGCGGGAAGCTCCTACAATGAGCAGTTCTTC. It is translated as CASSLTAGSSYNEQFF.

This clone appeared once. The chain is built from TRBV7-6 and TRBJ2-1; D gene uncertain. Per the germline V gene, CDR1 is SGHVS and CDR2 is FNYEAQ. CDR3 size: 16 residues. Deletions cut 1 base from V and 3 bases from J, with 13 bases between. This chain's CDR3 is CASSLGYSEYYNEQFF. CDR3 nucleotides: TGTGCCAGCAGCTTAGGTTACAGCGAATACTACAATGAGCAGTTCTTC. Using reference TRBV7-6 and TRBJ2-1 for the parts outside the CDR3, the full variable domain is GAGVSQSPRYKVTKRGQDVALRCDPISGHVSLYWYRQALGQGPEFLTYFNYEAQQDKSGLPNDRFSAERPEGSISTLTIQRTEQRDSAMYRCASSLGYSEYYNEQFFGPGTRLTVL.

J is TRBJ2-1 and V is TRBV11-3; no clear D gene. Per the germline V gene, CDR1 is SGHNT and CDR2 is YENEEA. The CDR3 length is 12 residues. V was cut by 4 bases and J by 8 bases, with 9 bases left in between. The CDR3 nucleotides are TGTGCCAGCAGCTCGATTTCGGATGAGCAGTTCTTC. This sequence encodes CASSSISDEQFF.

The V gene is TRBV7-3, the J gene TRBJ2-1; 8 positions match TRBD1. Germline loops: CDR1 SGHTA, CDR2 FQGTGA. The V and J ends lost 2 bases and 6 bases, in that order; junction bases with no gene match: 6. The length of the CDR3 is 15 residues. The DNA for the CDR3 is TGTGCCAGCAGCTTAGGACAGGGTCCTAGCAATGAGCAGTTCTTC. Amino acids: CASSLGQGPSNEQFF.

This rearrangement joins TRBV29-1 to TRBJ1-1; 11 nucleotides align to TRBD1. Germline V gene sequence: CDR1 SQVTM, CDR2 ANQGSEA. This CDR3 is built from 14 residues. Trimming at V came to 5 bases and at J to 0 bases, leaving 2 bases not matched to a gene. DNA of the CDR3: TGCAGCGTTCCGGGACAGGGGGTGAACACTGAAGCTTTCTTT. Translating gives CSVPGQGVNTEAFF.

This chain joins TRBV27 and TRBJ2-1; 7 nucleotides align to TRBD2. The germline gives CDR1 MNHEY, CDR2 SMNVEV (reference sequence). The CDR3 is made up of 13 amino acids. J was trimmed by 10 bases and V by 5 bases; bases with no gene match: 8. The CDR3 sequence: CASSKPGTTEQFF. The CDR3 DNA reads as TGTGCCAGCAGTAAACCCGGGACTACGGAGCAGTTCTTC.

The chain has TRBV9 and TRBJ1-1; 7 bases map to TRBD1. The length of the CDR3 is 14 residues. V shed 4 bases and J 2 bases; nucleotides not matched to a gene: 5. Germline V CDR1 and CDR2: SGDLS, YYNGEE. The CDR3 region is CASSPRQGNTEAFF. The CDR3 DNA reads as TGTGCCAGCAGCCCTCGACAGGGTAACACTGAAGCTTTCTTT.

This clone came up once. The chain combines TRBV28 with TRBJ2-2, with D perhaps TRBD1 (7 bases). V lost 7 bases to trimming and J lost 5 bases, with 14 bases between them. The V gene's germline CDR1 is MDHEN and CDR2 SYDVKM. The CDR3 is made up of 14 amino acids. CDR3 sequence: CASIRGERTGELFF. The CDR3 DNA reads TGTGCCAGCATCAGGGGGGAGCGAACCGGGGAGCTGTTTTTT. The whole variable domain, filled in from reference TRBV28 and TRBJ2-2, reads DVKVTQSSRYLVKRTGEKVFLECVQDMDHENMFWYRQDPGLGLRLIYFSYDVKMKEKGDIPEGYSVSREKKERFSLILESASTNQTSMYLCASIRGERTGELFFGEGSRLTVL.

The chain recombines TRBV11-3 with TRBJ2-3, with TRBD1 matching 9 bases. The germline gives CDR1 SGHNT, CDR2 YENEEA. Trimming at V came to 0 bases and at J to 1 base, leaving 2 bases not matched to a gene. The CDR3 totals 16 residues. DNA of the CDR3: TGTGCCAGCAGCTTAGACGGACAGGGGCGCACAGATACGCAGTATTTT. Its protein is CASSLDGQGRTDTQYF.

This chain joins TRBV7-3 and TRBJ2-6; a possible D gene is TRBD2 (6 bases). The CDR3 is made up of 16 amino acids. CDR1 and CDR2 (germline): SGHTA, FQGTGA. V dropped 1 base and J dropped 10 bases, with 17 bases sitting between them. The CDR3 DNA follows: TGTGCCAGCAGCTTAAGAGCCATCCCGGGGGAGAACGTCCTGACTTTC. Translating gives CASSLRAIPGENVLTF.

This chain links TRBV4-2 with TRBJ2-1, with 9 bases that match TRBD2. The CDR3 consists of 17 residues. J lost 7 bases, V lost 2 bases, and 12 bases had no gene match. CDR1 and CDR2 from the germline V gene are LGHNA and YNFKEQ. The CDR3 nucleotides read TGTGCCAGCAGCCAATCACCCGGGCGGGAGGGCCGAAATGAGCAGTTCTTC. This sequence encodes CASSQSPGREGRNEQFF.

The J gene is TRBJ2-7, the V gene TRBV5-1; 9 nucleotides agree with TRBD2. This CDR3 comprises 16 residues. CDR1 is SGHRS, CDR2 YFSETQ, per germline. J gave up 0 bases and V 3 bases, and 7 bases lay outside the gene matches. Here the CDR3 DNA reads TGCGCCAGCAGCTCAACCCCTAGCGGGGCCTCCTACGAGCAGTACTTC. Its translation: CASSSTPSGASYEQYF.

This rearrangement joins TRBV6-5 to TRBJ2-1, with a tentative D call TRBD2 (5 bases). The CDR3 has 13 amino acids. The V and J ends lost 4 bases and 9 bases respectively, with 13 bases between them. Germline V gene data show CDR1 as MNHEY and CDR2 as SVGAGI. CDR3 loop: CASSSPGSTEQFF. DNA of the CDR3: TGTGCCAGCAGTTCCCCTGGGAGTACTGAGCAGTTCTTC.

The chain has TRBV28 and TRBJ2-7; no clear D gene. Trimming left V 1 base short and J 2 bases short, with 12 bases between. CDR1 is MDHEN and CDR2 is SYDVKM in the germline V gene. This CDR3 region has 15 residues. CDR3 loop: CASSLSEGIAYEQYF. The CDR3, as DNA: TGTGCCAGCAGTTTATCGGAAGGAATCGCCTACGAGCAGTACTTC.

The chain carries TRBV28 and TRBJ1-5; D gene ambiguous. Trimming cost V 5 bases and J 7 bases, with 9 bases left between them. The CDR3 spans 12 residues. CDR1 and CDR2 (germline): MDHEN, SYDVKM. The CDR3, as DNA: TGTGCCAGCAGTCTACGAATGCAGCCCCAGCATTTT. Protein: CASSLRMQPQHF.

The chain links TRBV30 to TRBJ2-5; D might be TRBD1 (6 bases). Judging by the DNA end, TRBJ2-7 fits better; the J call may be wrong. Looked up from germline, CDR1 is GTSNPN and CDR2 is SVGIG (reference sequence). The CDR3 is made up of 15 amino acids. CDR3: CAWSLGHQTSYEQYF. The CDR3, as DNA: TGTGCCTGGAGTCTGGGACATCAAACCTCCTACGAGCAGTACTTC.

This clone was seen a handful of times. The chain joins TRBV28 to TRBJ1-5; D is ambiguous. Looked up from germline, CDR1 is MDHEN and CDR2 is SYDVKM. The CDR3 is 16 amino acids. Trimming took 6 bases from V and 3 from J, leaving 18 bases between them. The CDR3 reads CASRIAGTEVNQPQHF. CDR3 DNA sequence: TGTGCCAGCAGGATAGCTGGCACAGAGGTCAATCAGCCCCAGCATTTT.

The sample holds one count of this clone. This chain uses TRBV4-1 with TRBJ1-1; the D is unclear. There are 13 residues in the CDR3. Germline V gene lookup returns CDR1 MGHRA and CDR2 YSYEKL. V was shortened by 0 bases and J by 7 bases, with 9 bases between the two germline ends. The CDR3 nucleotides read TGCGCCAGCAGCCAAGATCGAGGGTTTGAAGCTTTCTTT. Its protein product is CASSQDRGFEAFF.

This clone was counted between two and nine times. The genes are TRBV14 and TRBJ2-7; the D gene is possibly TRBD2 (5 bases). CDR3 length equals 13 residues. The germline V and J ends were trimmed by 1 base and 6 bases, with 10 bases remaining between them. CDR1 SGHDN and CDR2 FVKESK come from the germline V gene. The CDR3 region is CASSQVRGSEQYF. CDR3 DNA: TGTGCCAGCAGCCAAGTTCGCGGGTCCGAGCAGTACTTC.

This sequence joins TRBV2 and TRBJ1-5; 9 bases agree with TRBD1. V gave up 4 bases and J gave up 2 bases; unmatched junction bases: 0. The CDR3 runs to 14 residues. The germline gives CDR1 SNHLY, CDR2 FYNNEI. In nucleotides, the CDR3 is TGTGCCAGCAGTGGACAGGGGGGCAATCAGCCCCAGCATTTT. It codes for CASSGQGGNQPQHF.